This is a list of T cell receptor beta chains from one sample in a study of STAT5B mutations in CD4+ large granular lymphocyte leukemia. Clones were sequenced by immunoSEQ multiplex PCR, and TCRdb holds only the in-frame ones, with some missing. The repertoire includes 25,000 to 35,000 clones, roughly 80% of them detected once, and 0.29% sits in the top ten. The sample taken for sequencing was CD4+ T cells from blood buffy coats. The receptor set was obtained from a human donor in good health. Each CDR3 is given with its conserved first and last residue. A D gene is named only where the DNA matches it firmly. The size of a clone is reported for some rows only, either as once, few or many, or as a class for expanded clones.

v_call	j_call	cdr3_length	clone_size	d_call	cdr3_nt	cdr3_aa
TRBV19	TRBJ1-5	15	once	TRBD1	TGTGCCAGTAGTATTACAGGGGAGGGCAATCAGCCCCAGCATTTT	CASSITGEGNQPQHF
TRBV6-1	TRBJ2-7	11	-	-	TGTGCCAGCAGTCCAGCCTACGAGCAGTACTTC	CASSPAYEQYF
TRBV4-3	TRBJ2-1	17	-	TRBD2	TGCGCCAGCAGCCAAGACCCCCTGACTAGCCCGCACAATGAGCAGTTCTTC	CASSQDPLTSPHNEQFF
TRBV28	TRBJ1-5	14	few	TRBD1	TGTGCCAGCAGTTCACCAGGGGGCTATCAGCCCCAGCATTTT	CASSSPGGYQPQHF
TRBV7-9	TRBJ2-7	16	-	TRBD1	TGTGCCAGCAGCCGGGTTACCGGGACAGGGGCCTACGAGCAGTACTTC	CASSRVTGTGAYEQYF
TRBV4-3	TRBJ1-2	13	-	-	TGCGCCAGCAGCCAAGTCATGTCCTATGGCTACACCTTC	CASSQVMSYGYTF
TRBV5-1	TRBJ2-1	15	-	-	TGCGCCAGCAGCTTGACGGTCGGGACAAGGGGTGAGCAGTTCTTC	CASSLTVGTRGEQFF
TRBV5-5	TRBJ2-7	15	-	-	TGTGCCAGCAGCTCCTCTTTAGCGCGAGACTACGAGCAGTACTTC	CASSSSLARDYEQYF
TRBV11-3	TRBJ2-2	15	-	-	TGTGCCAGCAGCTTAGGTCAGGTTGGGGCCGGGGAGCTGTTTTTT	CASSLGQVGAGELFF
TRBV7-2	TRBJ1-6	15	-	TRBD1	TGTGCCAGCAGCCCACAGGGACAGGCTATTTATCCCCTCCACTTT	CASSPQGQAIYPLHF
TRBV7-9	TRBJ2-7	13	few	-	TGTGCCAGCAGCCCTCTAGAGACGGCCCGGTGGTACTTC	CASSPLETARWYF
TRBV5-1	TRBJ2-2	18	-	-	TGCGCCAGCAGCTTGGGAGCCCTGACAGGAGTGAACACCGGGGAGCTGTTTTTT	CASSLGALTGVNTGELFF
TRBV18	TRBJ2-5	14	-	-	TGTGCCAGCTCACCACGAACAGAGGTAGAGACCCAGTACTTC	CASSPRTEVETQYF
TRBV7-9	TRBJ1-5	16	-	-	TGTGCCAGCAGCTTAGCGAGCGGGACTTTGGGATTGCCCCAGCATTTT	CASSLASGTLGLPQHF
TRBV5-1	TRBJ1-1	13	once	-	TGCGCCAGCAGCTTGGGACAGTACACTGAAGCTTTCTTT	CASSLGQYTEAFF
TRBV20-1	TRBJ1-2	11	-	-	TGCATGCTCCGGGGAAACTATGGCTACACCTTC	CMLRGNYGYTF
TRBV6-6	TRBJ2-7	13	-	TRBD1	TGTGCCAGCAGATACGAGGGGGCAAGGGAGCAGTACTTC	CASRYEGAREQYF
TRBV19	TRBJ1-2	12	few	TRBD1	TGTGCCAGTAACAGGGGGGACTATGGCTACACCTTC	CASNRGDYGYTF